Here is one T cell receptor beta chain with its context. There are 14 residues in the CDR3. Trimming took 4 bases from V and 1 from J, leaving 10 bases between them. Per the germline V gene, CDR1 is KGHSH and CDR2 is LQKENI. The sample originates from a study of blood T cell repertoires in COVID-19. For the study at large: The United States, Italy and Spain supplied acute and convalescent COVID-19 samples. T cells, B-cell-depleted T cells, or PBMCs provided the cDNA or gDNA that served as material.

Original data processing: Scientists estimated how many nucleated cells there were by amplifying reference gene primers. Only in-frame clones appear in the TCRdb table, and some are missing; sequencing was by immunoSEQ multiplex PCR. The V and J calls and the clone size are those of that table, but D and trimming were determined from the DNA. The sample has roughly 200,000 clones, about 79% seen once. The V gene is TRBV18, the J gene TRBJ2-5, with D maybe TRBD2 (5 bases). Sequencing input: peripheral blood. The sequence was obtained from a human donor in a cohort sampled during active COVID-19. The CDR3 nucleotides are TGTGCCAGCTCACGGGGAGCAGGCCAAGAGACCCAGTACTTC. This codes for CASSRGAGQETQYF.